The 32 T cell receptor beta chains below were found in one sample sequenced in a study of metastatic and nonmetastatic thyroid tumors. TCRdb reprocessed the PCR reads using MiXCR. The repertoire consists of about 19,000 clones, with 25% occurring once and the leading ten covering 2.5% to 3.5%. Among the patients, none had received any treatment before thyroid surgery. The sample was blood. The receptors here all came from a male donor with papillary thyroid cancer or a benign thyroid nodule (not recorded which). Some clones in this sample may be carry-over from other donors' samples.

CDR3 in DNA: TGTGCCAGCAGCCCCGCGGGGGCGTACGACTATGGCTACACCTTC. Translation gives CASSPAGAYDYGYTF. J is TRBJ1-2 and V is TRBV11-3; D perhaps matches TRBD1 (6 bases). The ends were cut back, 5 bases at V and 3 bases at J, with 16 bases in the middle. The CDR3 runs to 15 residues. Germline CDR1 is SGHNT and CDR2 is YENEEA.

The CDR3 nucleotides read TGCAGTACATCCACCGGGACAGGGGGTTCACCCCTCCACTTT. Its translation: CSTSTGTGGSPLHF. The chain is built from TRBV20-1 and TRBJ1-6, with 11 nucleotides matching TRBD1. Trimming removed 8 bases from V and 9 bases from J; junction bases left unmatched: 9. Germline V gene lookup returns CDR1 DFQATT and CDR2 SNEGSKA (reference sequence). This CDR3 comprises 14 residues.

This chain uses TRBV6-6 with TRBJ1-1; unclear D gene. This CDR3 has 15 amino acids. CDR1 MNHNY and CDR2 SVGAGI come from the germline V gene (reference sequence). Trimming stripped 0 bases from V and 0 bases from J, with 8 bases between. DNA of the CDR3: TGTGCCAGCAGTTACTCGCAAGGGATGAACACTGAAGCTTTCTTT. Protein product: CASSYSQGMNTEAFF.

This clone was counted between two and nine times. The rearrangement joins TRBV6-6 to TRBJ2-3, with D unclear. Trimming took off 4 bases at V and 2 bases at J, with 7 bases between the two ends. The CDR3 totals 13 residues. Germline V gives CDR1 MNHNY, CDR2 SVGAGI (reference sequence). CDR3 bases: TGTGCCAGCAGTTCTGTCCCCACAGATACGCAGTATTTT. This translates into CASSSVPTDTQYF.

Note on this clone: The junction departs from the called germline gene at one end, perhaps through a read error. V gene TRBV4-1 combines with J gene TRBJ2-5; TRBD1 agrees at 7 bases. The CDR3 runs to 14 residues. Germline CDR1 and CDR2: MGHRA and YSYEKL. CDR3 nucleotide sequence: TGCGCCAGGAGCCCGGGGACAGCGCAAGAGACCCAGTACTTC. Translated, it gives CARSPGTAQETQYF.

This clone was found many times. J is TRBJ2-5 and V is TRBV18, with D hard to call. Trimming pared 3 bases from V and 3 bases from J, leaving 11 bases between. This CDR3 is built from 14 residues. The germline V gene has CDR1 KGHSH and CDR2 LQKENI. The DNA for the CDR3 is TGTGCCAGCTCACCTGGGCAGTCTAAAGAGACCCAGTACTTC. Translating it yields CASSPGQSKETQYF.

This clone was seen at least ten times. The CDR3 nucleotides read TGTGCCAGCAGCGCATATCGGGGCCCTTCCACCGGGGAGCTGTTTTTT. This gives the protein CASSAYRGPSTGELFF. The rearrangement joins TRBV9 to TRBJ2-2, with D perhaps given as TRBD1 or TRBD2 (5 bases each). V lost 3 bases and J 4 bases, leaving 16 bases between the germline ends. The CDR3 runs 16 residues. Germline CDR1 is SGDLS and CDR2 is YYNGEE.

The rearrangement joins TRBV19 to TRBJ1-5, with D tentatively TRBD1 (6 bases). The CDR3 sequence is 15 residues long. Between the trimmed V and J ends, which lost 8 bases and 0 bases, there was a span of 14 bases. Looked up from germline, CDR1 is LNHDA and CDR2 is SQIVND (reference sequence). The CDR3: CASGDRGRSNQPQHF. CDR3 nucleotide sequence: TGTGCCAGTGGGGACCGGGGGCGTAGCAATCAGCCCCAGCATTTT.

This clone showed up just once. The chain links TRBV20-1 to TRBJ2-7; perhaps TRBD2 as D (5 bases). The CDR3 is 13 residues long. Trimming stripped 3 bases from V and 0 bases from J, with 9 bases between. The germline CDR1 and CDR2 sequences are DFQATT and SNEGSKA (reference sequence). Written as DNA, the CDR3 is TGCAGTGCTAGGAGGAGGCTCTCCTACGAGCAGTACTTC. Translated, it gives CSARRRLSYEQYF.

This clone was counted a few times. This chain joins TRBV6-1 and TRBJ1-1; TRBD1 might be the D (6 bases). V lost 0 bases and J 9 bases, leaving 11 bases between the germline ends. Looked up from germline, CDR1 is MNHNS and CDR2 is SASEGT. The CDR3 is made up of 13 amino acids. The CDR3 protein is CASSEAQGRQAFF. The CDR3 DNA reads as TGTGCCAGCAGTGAAGCGCAGGGGCGACAAGCTTTCTTT.

V usage is TRBV27 and J usage is TRBJ2-1, with TRBD2 matching 10 bases. Germline values: CDR1 MNHEY, CDR2 SMNVEV (reference sequence). This CDR3 is 18 amino acids long. Trimming took 4 bases from V and 4 from J; bases not matched to a gene: 13. The CDR3: CASSSGGSGRAVYNEQFF. CDR3 DNA: TGTGCCAGCAGTTCCGGAGGGAGCGGGAGGGCCGTTTACAATGAGCAGTTCTTC.

This clone was recorded at least ten times. A much larger clone lies a single base off, so this may be a read error. This rearrangement joins TRBV6-4 to TRBJ2-1; possible D gene TRBD1, 6 bases. Germline V lookup: CDR1 MRHNA, CDR2 SNTAGT. The CDR3 has 15 residues. For the CDR3, the DNA is TGTGCCAGCAGTGAGGAAGGGGGTTCCTACAATGGGCAGTTCTTC. Its translation: CASSEEGGSYNGQFF.

The J gene is TRBJ1-2, the V gene TRBV19, with D maybe TRBD1 (5 bases). CDR3 size: 17 residues. V was cut by 1 base and J by 4 bases, with 19 bases left in between. Per germline, CDR1 LNHDA and CDR2 SQIVND (reference sequence). DNA of the CDR3: TGTGCCAGTAGTATAGCTTGGGCTGGACCCCAGGGCTATGGCTACACCTTC. The encoded protein is CASSIAWAGPQGYGYTF.

The chain recombines TRBV20-1 with TRBJ2-1; TRBD2 aligns across 8 bases. The CDR3 length is 16 residues. The germline V gene has CDR1 DFQATT and CDR2 SNEGSKA (reference sequence). Germline trimming cut 3 bases from V and 6 bases from J; bases unmatched to any gene: 13. The CDR3 is CSARWTLAGYSNEQFF. CDR3 nucleotides: TGCAGTGCTAGGTGGACCTTAGCGGGATATAGCAATGAGCAGTTCTTC.

By frequency in the sample, this clone is medium-sized. The chain is built from TRBV28 and TRBJ2-7; D remains unclear. V was pared by 3 bases and J by 0 bases, with 12 bases between. This CDR3 spans 15 amino acids. Germline V gives CDR1 MDHEN, CDR2 SYDVKM. CDR3 bases: TGTGCCAGCAGTTTTCCCACGGGCCGCTCCTACGAGCAGTACTTC. Amino acids: CASSFPTGRSYEQYF.

This clone was counted ten times or more. V and J are TRBV30 and TRBJ2-6; D may be TRBD1 or TRBD2 (5 bases each). V was clipped by 2 bases and J by 2 bases, with 7 bases between them. This CDR3 has 14 residues. Germline V gene lookup returns CDR1 GTSNPN and CDR2 SVGIG (reference sequence). The DNA of the CDR3 is TGTGCCTGGAGTCGAGGGGCTGGGGCCAACGTCCTGACTTTC. Amino acids: CAWSRGAGANVLTF. Drawing the rest from reference TRBV30 and TRBJ2-6, the complete variable domain is SQTIHQWPATLVQPVGSPLSLECTVEGTSNPNLYWYRQAAGRGLQLLFYSVGIGQISSEVPQNLSASRPQDRQFILSSKKLLLSDSGFYLCAWSRGAGANVLTFGAGSRLTVL.

This sequence joins TRBV20-1 and TRBJ1-2; TRBD1 is a possible D gene (6 bases). CDR3 length: 12 amino acids. The germline V gene encodes CDR1 DFQATT and CDR2 SNEGSKA (reference sequence). Here the CDR3 DNA reads TGCAGGACTACAGGGAACGACTATGGCTACACCTTC. It specifies CRTTGNDYGYTF.

This clone was detected a few times. The chain has TRBV6-1 and TRBJ1-2; D remains ambiguous. V was pared by 7 bases and J by 0 bases, with 12 bases between. From germline, CDR1 is MNHNS and CDR2 SASEGT. The CDR3 consists of 14 residues. CDR3 sequence (DNA): TGTGCCAGCACTGATAGGACCTCTAACTATGGCTACACCTTC. Its translation: CASTDRTSNYGYTF.

Within the sample, this clone is medium-sized. CDR3 coding DNA: TGTGCCACCAGTGATTATGGGAACAATCAGCCCCAGCATTTT. Its translation: CATSDYGNNQPQHF. The rearrangement uses TRBV24-1 and TRBJ1-5; D is undetermined. Trimming removed 2 bases from V and 3 bases from J, with 7 bases in between. CDR1 KGHDR and CDR2 SFDVKD come from the germline V gene. The CDR3 contains 14 residues.

In this sample, this clone is medium-sized. The CDR3 is CASISAQSFEAFF. Written as DNA, the CDR3 is TGTGCCAGCATCTCGGCACAGTCCTTTGAAGCTTTCTTT. This chain links TRBV28 with TRBJ1-1; D not resolved. CDR3 size: 13 residues. Germline V lookup: CDR1 MDHEN, CDR2 SYDVKM. V lost 7 bases, J lost 7 bases, and 16 bases lay in between.

This clone is labeled as medium-sized. J is TRBJ2-7 and V is TRBV6-2 or TRBV6-3; 8 bases are a match to TRBD1. Germline V lookup: CDR1 MNHEY, CDR2 SVGEGT. There are 14 residues in the CDR3. J lost 0 bases, V lost 5 bases, and 3 bases had no gene match. In DNA, the CDR3 is TGTGCCAGCAGTAGGACAGGGACCTCCTACGAGCAGTACTTC. Translation: CASSRTGTSYEQYF.

By sample share, this clone is medium-sized. The chain is built from TRBV20-1 and TRBJ2-2, with D perhaps being TRBD1 or TRBD2 (5 bases each). CDR1 and CDR2 from the germline V gene are DFQATT and SNEGSKA (reference sequence). The CDR3 spans 16 residues. Trimming stripped 2 bases from V and 5 bases from J, with 18 bases between. CDR3 protein: CSARWSGGGDTGELFF. The CDR3 DNA follows: TGCAGTGCTAGATGGTCTGGGGGTGGGGATACCGGGGAGCTGTTTTTT.

This clone was seen a handful of times. The V gene is TRBV28, the J gene TRBJ2-1; D possibly uses TRBD1 or TRBD2 (5 bases each). Trimming took 3 bases from V and 6 from J, leaving 9 bases between them. Germline CDR1 reads MDHEN; CDR2 reads SYDVKM. This CDR3 comprises 13 residues. CDR3 in DNA: TGTGCCAGCAGTTTGGTAGGGACCAATGAGCAGTTCTTC. Protein: CASSLVGTNEQFF.

V gene TRBV5-1 combines with J gene TRBJ2-7, with 7 bases aligning to TRBD1. Unmatched junction bases numbered 0, after V lost 1 base and J lost 2 bases. From germline, CDR1 is SGHRS and CDR2 YFSETQ. The CDR3 runs 13 residues. As DNA, the CDR3 is TGCGCCAGCAGCTTGCAGGGGGCCTACGAGCAGTACTTC. The encoded protein is CASSLQGAYEQYF.

The V call is TRBV6-1, the J call TRBJ2-2, with TRBD1 matching over 8 bases. The germline CDR1 and CDR2 sequences are MNHNS and SASEGT. The CDR3 covers 13 residues. J gave up 10 bases and V 5 bases, and 6 bases lay outside the gene matches. The CDR3 DNA reads TGTGCCAGCAGTCAGGGGGCGGCCGTGGAGCTGTTTTTT. Translated: CASSQGAAVELFF.

The chain couples TRBV5-6 to TRBJ2-3; D is ambiguous. CDR1 and CDR2 from the germline V gene are SGHDT and YYEEEE. V gave up 0 bases and J gave up 1 base, with 3 bases separating them. This CDR3 is 13 amino acids long. As DNA, the CDR3 is TGTGCCAGCAGCTTGGCAGGCACAGATACGCAGTATTTT. This encodes CASSLAGTDTQYF.

The chain carries TRBV11-1 and TRBJ2-3; TRBD2 aligns across 10 bases. The CDR3 is made up of 15 amino acids. The germline V gene has CDR1 SGHAT and CDR2 FQDESV (reference sequence). The V and J ends lost 5 bases and 1 base, in that order; junction bases with no gene match: 3. Here the CDR3 reads CASSLTSGGTDTQYF. The CDR3 DNA is TGTGCCAGCAGCCTAACTAGCGGGGGCACAGATACGCAGTATTTT.

This rearrangement joins TRBV3-1 to TRBJ2-1, with 8 positions matching TRBD2. Germline CDR1 is LGHDT and CDR2 is YNNKEL (reference sequence). V was clipped by 6 bases and J by 10 bases; unmatched bases: 8. The CDR3 contains 13 residues. This CDR3 reads CASSYSGTQEQFF. In nucleotides, the CDR3 is TGTGCCAGCAGTTATAGCGGGACCCAAGAGCAGTTCTTC.

The V gene is TRBV2, the J gene TRBJ1-4, with D perhaps matching TRBD1 (6 bases). The CDR3 covers 13 residues. V shed 3 bases and J shed 7 bases, with 9 bases lying between them. Germline loops: CDR1 SNHLY, CDR2 FYNNEI. The CDR3 nucleotides read TGTGCCAGCAGTGAGGACAGAGGTGAAAAACTGTTTTTT. It yields the protein CASSEDRGEKLFF.

The sample holds a few counts of this clone. J is TRBJ1-6 and V is TRBV19; 9 bases are shared with TRBD1. CDR3 length equals 12 residues. Germline CDR1 LNHDA, CDR2 SQIVND (reference sequence). The J segment lost 15 bases and the V segment lost 4 bases, leaving 4 bases of the junction unmatched. The CDR3 is CASSTGQGHLHF. The DNA of the CDR3 is TGTGCCAGTAGTACGGGACAGGGCCACCTCCACTTT.

This clone was recorded once. V and J are TRBV6-5 and TRBJ2-7; D possibly corresponds to TRBD1 (5 bases). This CDR3 has 13 amino acids. Between the trimmed V and J ends, which lost 4 bases and 12 bases, there was a span of 19 bases. CDR1 is MNHEY, CDR2 SVGAGI, per germline. This chain's CDR3 is CASSSGPQELGYF. The CDR3 DNA reads as TGTGCCAGCAGTTCGGGTCCACAGGAACTTGGGTACTTC.

There are a few counts of this clone. The chain carries TRBV28 and TRBJ1-4; 8 nucleotides align to TRBD1. The V segment lost 3 bases and the J segment 7 bases; nucleotides outside the gene matches: 7. In germline, CDR1 is MDHEN, CDR2 SYDVKM. The CDR3 is made up of 15 amino acids. CDR3 region: CASSLEQGVGEKLFF. In DNA, the CDR3 is TGTGCCAGCAGTTTGGAACAGGGGGTAGGTGAAAAACTGTTTTTT.